This T cell receptor (beta chain) was recorded in a study of Ad26.COV2.S vaccination and SARS-CoV-2 variants. The wider study: Intramuscular Ad26.COV2.S at 5x10^10 or 1x10^11 viral particles. Study-wide results and caveats: Substantial post-vaccination breadth of spike-specific CD8+ and CD4+ T cell responses was reported. Spike-specific TCR breadth was greater in vaccine than placebo recipients.

Sequenced by immunoSEQ multiplex PCR; TCRdb stores in-frame clones only, minus some. The sample carries roughly 350,000 clones, roughly 91% recorded once. Trimming removed 5 bases at V and 4 bases at J, with 15 bases between. CDR1 and CDR2 from the germline V gene are ENHRY and SYGVKD. The CDR3 loop spans 15 amino acids. The treatment was: about 20 received Ad26.COV2.S at low or high dose, single or two shots; 5 received placebo; per-sample allocation not given. Material that was analyzed had been drawn on day 63 after the first vaccine or placebo injection. It was an adult aged 18-55 years in Boston who was the donor. Of note for this clone: The antigen is undetermined.

The sequence was obtained from a person aged 18-65 years who received the Ad26.COV2.S COVID-19 vaccine or a placebo. The V and J genes are TRBV10-3 and TRBJ1-5; maybe TRBD1 (5 bases). The sample in question was peripheral blood, obtained in a trial of Ad26.COV2.S vaccine versus placebo. CDR3 region: CAISPGDSSNQPQHF. The CDR3 nucleotides are TGTGCCATCAGTCCAGGTGACAGCTCTAATCAGCCCCAGCATTTT.